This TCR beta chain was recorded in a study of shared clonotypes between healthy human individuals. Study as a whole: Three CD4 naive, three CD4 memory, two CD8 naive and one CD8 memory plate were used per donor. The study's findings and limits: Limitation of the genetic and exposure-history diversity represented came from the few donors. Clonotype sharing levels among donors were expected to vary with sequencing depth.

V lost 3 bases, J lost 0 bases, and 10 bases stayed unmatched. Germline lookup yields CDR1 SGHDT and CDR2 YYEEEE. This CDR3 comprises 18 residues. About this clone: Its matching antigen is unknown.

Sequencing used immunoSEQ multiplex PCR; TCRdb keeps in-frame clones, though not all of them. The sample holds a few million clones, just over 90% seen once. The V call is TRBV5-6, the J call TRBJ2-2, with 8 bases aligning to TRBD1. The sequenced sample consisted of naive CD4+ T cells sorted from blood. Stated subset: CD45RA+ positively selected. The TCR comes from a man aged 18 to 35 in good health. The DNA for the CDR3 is TGTGCCAGCAGCTCGACCTACGGGACAGGAACGAACACCGGGGAGCTGTTTTTT. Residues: CASSSTYGTGTNTGELFF.